This record covers a single TCR beta chain. This record belongs to a study of T cell changes during pregnancy in multiple sclerosis. Deletions cut 1 base from V and 4 bases from J, with 12 bases between. Germline values: CDR1 LNHDA, CDR2 SQIVND (reference sequence). This CDR3 is 15 amino acids long. Sequenced by immunoSEQ multiplex PCR; TCRdb stores in-frame clones only, minus some. This table has more than 90,000 clones, about nine tenths appearing once. The gene calls are TRBV19 and TRBJ2-3, with D perhaps TRBD2 (6 bases). The receptor was isolated from a female donor with multiple sclerosis, enrolled in a pregnancy study. The material sequenced was peripheral blood, taken in the second trimester of pregnancy. This CDR3 is CASSIAGAGADTQYF. In nucleotides, the CDR3 is TGTGCCAGTAGTATAGCGGGAGCGGGTGCAGATACGCAGTATTTT.